These 2 T cell receptor beta chains were all obtained from the same sample, sequenced in a study of cytomegalovirus exposure and HLA in healthy donors. This PCR relied on a set of 60 Vbeta primers and 13 Jbeta primers. Assay used: immunoSEQ multiplex PCR; TCRdb lists only in-frame clones, some missing. Among 150,000 to 200,000 clones listed, about 75% were seen once. Material: PBMCs. All receptors derive from a female donor in good health and CMV-seronegative.

The chain links TRBV7-7 to TRBJ2-7; D perhaps matches TRBD2 (6 bases). Trimming shortened V by 5 bases and J by 1 base, and 12 bases separated the two germline ends. The germline V gene encodes CDR1 SSHAT and CDR2 FNYEAQ (reference sequence). The CDR3 has 14 amino acids. DNA of the CDR3: TGTGCCAGCAGCAGGGACTTAGCGTCCTACGAGCAGTACTTC. Translated: CASSRDLASYEQYF. Looking up the rest from reference TRBV7-7 and TRBJ2-7 gives the full variable domain: GAGVSQSPRYKVTKRGQDVTLRCDPISSHATLYWYQQALGQGPEFLTYFNYEAQPDKSGLPSDRFSAERPEGSISTLTIQRTEQRDSAMYRCASSRDLASYEQYFGPGTRLTVT.

The chain has TRBV6-5 and TRBJ2-7; 12 bases align to TRBD1. Germline CDR1 and CDR2: MNHEY and SVGAGI. The CDR3 has 15 amino acids. The trim removed 6 bases at V and 4 bases at J, leaving 7 bases unmatched. DNA of the CDR3: TGTGCCAGCAGCCTCGGGACAGGGGGCATTTACGAGCAGTACTTC. Its translation is CASSLGTGGIYEQYF.